This T cell receptor beta chain appears in the sequencing data of a study of blood T cell repertoires in COVID-19. Study details: From T cells, B-cell-depleted T cells, or PBMCs came the material, which was cDNA or gDNA.

As originally analysed: Estimation of nucleated cell counts relied on the amplification of reference gene primers. The assay was immunoSEQ multiplex PCR, and TCRdb's table has in-frame clones only and misses some. That table furnishes V, J and clone size, whereas the DNA furnished D and trimming. The sample includes 110,000 or so clones, approximately 87% of them seen just once. The V and J ends lost 1 base and 0 bases respectively, with 9 bases between them. The CDR3 runs to 16 residues. CDR1 is MNHEY, CDR2 SVGAGI, per germline. The TCR originated in a man between 60 and 75 years old with acute or convalescent COVID-19. Sequencing input: peripheral blood. V is TRBV6-5 and J is TRBJ2-2, with a possible D match to TRBD1 (6 bases). CDR3 sequence (DNA): TGTGCCAGCAGTTACTGGGGGCCGCCGAACACCGGGGAGCTGTTTTTT. Its translation: CASSYWGPPNTGELFF.